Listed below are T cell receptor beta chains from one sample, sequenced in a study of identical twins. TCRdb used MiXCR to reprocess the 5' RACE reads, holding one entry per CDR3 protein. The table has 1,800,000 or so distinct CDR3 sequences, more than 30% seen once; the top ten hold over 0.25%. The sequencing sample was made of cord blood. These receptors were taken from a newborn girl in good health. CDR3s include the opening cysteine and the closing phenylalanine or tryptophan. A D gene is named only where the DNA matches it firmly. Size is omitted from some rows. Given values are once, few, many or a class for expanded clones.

DNA: TGCAGCGTTGATAGAGGGGGCACAGATACGCAGTATTTT
CDR3: CSVDRGGTDTQYF
J: TRBJ2-3
D: NA
V: TRBV29-1
size: many
length: 13

DNA: TGCGCCAGCAGCCAAGATTTCCCCCCGGCGACGGATGAGCAGTTCTTC
CDR3: CASSQDFPPATDEQFF
J: TRBJ2-1
D: NA
V: TRBV4-1
size: NA
length: 16

DNA: TGTGCCAGCAGCCCCTGGGGTAGCGGGCTTGCTAGCACAGATACGCAGTATTTT
CDR3: CASSPWGSGLASTDTQYF
J: TRBJ2-3
D: TRBD2
V: TRBV3-1
size: NA
length: 18

DNA: TGTGCCAGCAGACTGACAGGGGGCCCTTTCTATGGCTACACCTTC
CDR3: CASRLTGGPFYGYTF
J: TRBJ1-2
D: TRBD1
V: TRBV5-6
size: NA
length: 15

DNA: TGCGCCACTTCTTTAGTCGGGGGGGCCAACGTCCTGACTTTC
CDR3: CATSLVGGANVLTF
J: TRBJ2-6
D: NA
V: TRBV10-2
size: NA
length: 14

DNA: TGCGCCAGCAGCCCCGGGAGGGTCAATCGTGGTGAGCAGTACTTC
CDR3: CASSPGRVNRGEQYF
J: TRBJ2-7
D: TRBD2
V: TRBV5-1
size: NA
length: 15

DNA: TGTGCCAGCAGTTCCCCGGGACAATACTACGAGCAGTACTTC
CDR3: CASSSPGQYYEQYF
J: TRBJ2-7
D: NA
V: TRBV25-1
size: NA
length: 14

DNA: TGTGCCAGCAGCCAAGATAGTAGCGGGAAGTACGAGCAGTACTTC
CDR3: CASSQDSSGKYEQYF
J: TRBJ2-7
D: TRBD2
V: TRBV4-2
size: many
length: 15

DNA: TGTGCCTGGACGGTACAGGGGGCTGTTGGCTACACCTTC
CDR3: CAWTVQGAVGYTF
J: TRBJ1-2
D: TRBD1
V: TRBV30
size: NA
length: 13

DNA: TGTGCCAGCAGTTTATTAGCCGGGTCCCTCGGTACGCAGTATTTT
CDR3: CASSLLAGSLGTQYF
J: TRBJ2-3
D: NA
V: TRBV28
size: NA
length: 15

DNA: TGTGCCAGCAACCTAGCGGGGGGGATATACAATGAGCAGTTCTTC
CDR3: CASNLAGGIYNEQFF
J: TRBJ2-1
D: TRBD2
V: TRBV6-2/TRBV6-3
size: NA
length: 15

DNA: TGTGCCAGCAGTCAACGCGGGAGAGGCAACAATGAGCAGTTCTTC
CDR3: CASSQRGRGNNEQFF
J: TRBJ2-1
D: TRBD2
V: TRBV4-2
size: NA
length: 15

DNA: TGTGCCAGCAGCTTAGTACTAGCTAGCGGGGAGCTGTTTTTT
CDR3: CASSLVLASGELFF
J: TRBJ2-2
D: NA
V: TRBV7-2
size: few
length: 14

DNA: TGCGCCAGCAGCAACCCCCAGGGTAGGGAGACCCAGTACTTC
CDR3: CASSNPQGRETQYF
J: TRBJ2-5
D: NA
V: TRBV5-1
size: NA
length: 14

DNA: TGTGCCATCAGTGAGCTACAGGGGCCTTCCTACGAGCAGTACTTC
CDR3: CAISELQGPSYEQYF
J: TRBJ2-7
D: TRBD1
V: TRBV10-3
size: many
length: 15

DNA: TGTGCCAGCAAACTAGCGGGAGGGGGTTACGAGCAGTACTTC
CDR3: CASKLAGGGYEQYF
J: TRBJ2-7
D: TRBD2
V: TRBV27
size: NA
length: 14

DNA: TGCGCCAGCAGCCCACTAGCGCCCGGGGAGCTGTTTTTT
CDR3: CASSPLAPGELFF
J: TRBJ2-2
D: TRBD2
V: TRBV4-1
size: NA
length: 13

DNA: TGTGCCAGCAGTTTCTATGGCGTAACTAGCACAGATACGCAGTATTTT
CDR3: CASSFYGVTSTDTQYF
J: TRBJ2-3
D: NA
V: TRBV27
size: NA
length: 16

DNA: TGTGCCAGCAGGAGATACAGAGCTAACTATGGCTACACCTTC
CDR3: CASRRYRANYGYTF
J: TRBJ1-2
D: NA
V: TRBV12-3/TRBV12-4
size: NA
length: 14

DNA: TGTGCCAGCAGCTTGGCCTACAGTACTAGCAATCAGCCCCAGCATTTT
CDR3: CASSLAYSTSNQPQHF
J: TRBJ1-5
D: NA
V: TRBV5-5
size: NA
length: 16

DNA: TGCAGTGCTAGAGATGGGGGACTAGCGTACGAGCAGTACTTC
CDR3: CSARDGGLAYEQYF
J: TRBJ2-7
D: TRBD2
V: TRBV20-1
size: NA
length: 14

DNA: TGCGCCAGCAGCTTTATAGCGGGAGGGCCCAACGAGCAGTACTTC
CDR3: CASSFIAGGPNEQYF
J: TRBJ2-7
D: TRBD2
V: TRBV5-1
size: few
length: 15

DNA: TGCAGTGCTAGGGGACAGGGACTAGCCTCGTACAATGAGCAGTTCTTC
CDR3: CSARGQGLASYNEQFF
J: TRBJ2-1
D: NA
V: TRBV20-1
size: NA
length: 16

DNA: TGTGCCAGCAGTCCACTAGCGGGAGGGCCTCGGGAGACCCAGTACTTC
CDR3: CASSPLAGGPRETQYF
J: TRBJ2-5
D: TRBD2
V: TRBV12-3/TRBV12-4
size: NA
length: 16

DNA: TGTGCCAGCAGTTATGGAAGGGGACCTTATAACATTCAGTACTTC
CDR3: CASSYGRGPYNIQYF
J: TRBJ2-4
D: NA
V: TRBV6-5
size: many
length: 15